The entry below describes one T cell receptor beta chain. Its antigen is currently unknown. Recipients received nonmyeloablative bone marrow transplants from related graft donors, with transient mixed chimerism. CD4+CD25+CD127- Tregs, CD4+CD25- non-Tregs, CD4 and CD8 cells were sorted. The sample is drawn from a study of Tregs in tolerant kidney transplant recipients. The data were produced by immunoSEQ multiplex PCR, yet TCRdb's version contains in-frame clones alone and is incomplete. The sample includes 45,000 or so clones, approximately 89% of them seen just once. Study-wide findings and caveats: Tolerant patients' donor-specific Tregs expanded beyond overall Tregs, suggesting antigen-driven growth.

V was pared by 3 bases and J by 4 bases, with 4 bases between. This CDR3 has 11 residues. The germline V gene encodes CDR1 SGHNT and CDR2 YYREEE (reference sequence). The chain links TRBV5-4 to TRBJ1-1; D is uncertain. This sequence originates from a human patient who received a combined kidney and bone marrow transplant. Some of these T cells may belong to the graft donor. The sequenced sample was CD8+ T cells from blood (PBMCs), obtained 12 months after the transplant. The CDR3 here is CASSSLTEAFF. DNA of the CDR3: TGTGCCAGCAGCTCACTCACTGAAGCTTTCTTT.